This TCR beta chain originates from a study of Ad26.COV2.S vaccination and SARS-CoV-2 variants. Method: immunoSEQ multiplex PCR; TCRdb's copy keeps in-frame clones and lacks some. The sample has 200,000 to 300,000 clones, about 83% seen once. The treatment denotes: around 19 received Ad26.COV2.S at low or high dose, single or two shots; a few received placebo; per-sample allocation not given. Sampling was done on day 63 after the first vaccine or placebo injection. The individual, an adult aged 18-55 years, was a donor in Boston. The V gene's germline CDR1 is LGHNA and CDR2 YNFKEQ. Trimming pared 0 bases from V and 0 bases from J, leaving 18 bases between. This CDR3 contains 20 residues.

This sequence joins TRBV4-2 and TRBJ2-6, with D uncertain. The source is a person aged 18 to 65 who received the Ad26.COV2.S COVID-19 vaccine or a placebo. Sequences were derived from peripheral blood, sampled in a trial of Ad26.COV2.S vaccine versus placebo. CDR3 amino acids: CASSQEALALSSSGANVLTF. As DNA, the CDR3 is TGTGCCAGCAGCCAAGAAGCGCTCGCCCTCTCGAGCTCTGGGGCCAACGTCCTGACTTTC.